This TCR beta chain was recorded in a study of blood T cells in healthy people across ages. This clonotype was counted ten times or more. The antigen is not known. The germline V and J ends were trimmed by 4 bases and 5 bases, with 13 bases remaining between them. The V gene's germline CDR1 is SQVTM and CDR2 ANQGSEA. The CDR3 has 13 amino acids. Findings of the study overall: Estimates based on one million T cells were treated as lower bounds. Roughly linear declines in TCR beta diversity per million T cells occurred with age.

The second PCR ran about 6 to 12 cycles with a sample-barcoded 5' primer and J-beta primers. Each CDR3 protein is one row after TCRdb ran MiXCR on the 5' RACE reads. The sample includes roughly 1.6 million distinct CDR3 sequences, about 31% of them seen just once. This chain links TRBV29-1 with TRBJ2-3; maybe TRBD1 (6 bases). Sequencing was performed on blood. This sequence originates from a woman in her 30s in good health. This chain's CDR3 is CSVAQGSGDTQYF. The DNA of the CDR3 is TGCAGCGTTGCACAGGGTTCAGGAGATACGCAGTATTTT.